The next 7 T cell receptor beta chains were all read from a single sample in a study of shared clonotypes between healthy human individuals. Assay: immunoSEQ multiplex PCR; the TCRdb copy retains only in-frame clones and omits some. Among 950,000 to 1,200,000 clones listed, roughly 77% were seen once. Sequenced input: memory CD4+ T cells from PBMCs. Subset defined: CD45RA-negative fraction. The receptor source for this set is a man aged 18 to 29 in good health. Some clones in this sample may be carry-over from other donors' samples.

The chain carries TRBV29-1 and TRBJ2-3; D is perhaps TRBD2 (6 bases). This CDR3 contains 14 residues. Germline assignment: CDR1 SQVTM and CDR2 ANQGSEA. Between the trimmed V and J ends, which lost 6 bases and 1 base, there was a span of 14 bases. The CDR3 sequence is CSVEGGARTDTQYF. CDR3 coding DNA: TGCAGCGTGGAGGGTGGGGCCCGCACAGATACGCAGTATTTT.

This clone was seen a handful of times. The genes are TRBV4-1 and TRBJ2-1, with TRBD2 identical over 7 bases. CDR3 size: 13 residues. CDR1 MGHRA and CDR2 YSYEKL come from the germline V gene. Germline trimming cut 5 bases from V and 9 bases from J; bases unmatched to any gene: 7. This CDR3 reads CASSTRDYGEQFF. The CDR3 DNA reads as TGCGCCAGCAGCACCCGGGACTACGGTGAGCAGTTCTTC.

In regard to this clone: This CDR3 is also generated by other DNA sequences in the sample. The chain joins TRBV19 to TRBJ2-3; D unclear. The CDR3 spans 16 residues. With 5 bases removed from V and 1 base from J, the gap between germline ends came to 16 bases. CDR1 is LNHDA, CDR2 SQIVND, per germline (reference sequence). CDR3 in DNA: TGTGCCAGTAGTCCTCAGCGCGCGCAGGGCACAGATACGCAGTATTTT. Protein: CASSPQRAQGTDTQYF.

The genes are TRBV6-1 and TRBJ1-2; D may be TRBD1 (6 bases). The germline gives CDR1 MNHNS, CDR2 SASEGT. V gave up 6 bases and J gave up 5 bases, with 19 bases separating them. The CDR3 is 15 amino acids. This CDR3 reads CASRGTPPARYGYTF. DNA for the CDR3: TGTGCCAGCAGGGGGACACCCCCGGCGAGGTATGGCTACACCTTC.

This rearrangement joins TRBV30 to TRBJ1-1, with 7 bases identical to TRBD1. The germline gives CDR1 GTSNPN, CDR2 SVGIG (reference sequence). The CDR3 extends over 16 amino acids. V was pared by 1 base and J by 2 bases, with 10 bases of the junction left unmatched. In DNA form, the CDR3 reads TGTGCCTGGAGTGGAGGGACGACAGGGACCAACACTGAAGCTTTCTTT. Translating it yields CAWSGGTTGTNTEAFF.

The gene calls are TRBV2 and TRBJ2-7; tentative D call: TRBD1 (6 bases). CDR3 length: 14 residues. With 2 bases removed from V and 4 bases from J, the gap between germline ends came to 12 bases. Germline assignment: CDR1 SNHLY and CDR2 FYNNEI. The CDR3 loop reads CASSEQGSRYEQYF. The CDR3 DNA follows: TGTGCCAGCAGTGAACAGGGGAGTAGATACGAGCAGTACTTC.

CDR3 sequence (DNA): TGTGCCAGCAGTTTATCGAGGACAGCCCTTTGGGATACGCAGTATTTT. Its protein is CASSLSRTALWDTQYF. V gene TRBV27 combines with J gene TRBJ2-3, with TRBD1 as a possible D gene (6 bases). Trimming shortened V by 0 bases and J by 6 bases, and 16 bases separated the two germline ends. The germline V gene has CDR1 MNHEY and CDR2 SMNVEV (reference sequence). The CDR3 length is 16 residues.